The 14 T cell receptor beta chains given below trace back to one sample, sequenced in a study of blood T cell repertoires in COVID-19. Clones were sequenced by immunoSEQ multiplex PCR, and TCRdb holds only the in-frame ones, with some missing. This sample has some 150,000 clones, with roughly 88% found just once. The sample comprised PBMCs or T cells enriched from blood (not recorded which). The source of these receptors is a man between 45 and 60 years old who had recovered from COVID-19.

The chain combines TRBV27 with TRBJ1-1; no definite D call. Trimming left V 5 bases short and J 2 bases short, with 15 bases between. The CDR3 extends over 15 amino acids. In germline, CDR1 is MNHEY, CDR2 SMNVEV (reference sequence). Here the CDR3 reads CASSHSARSNTEAFF. CDR3 sequence (DNA): TGTGCCAGCAGTCACTCGGCCAGGTCAAACACTGAAGCTTTCTTT.

The J gene is TRBJ2-2, the V gene TRBV30; D is possibly TRBD1 (6 bases). The germline V gene has CDR1 GTSNPN and CDR2 SVGIG (reference sequence). The CDR3 loop spans 13 amino acids. V gave up 5 bases and J gave up 4 bases, with 11 bases separating them. CDR3 bases: TGTGCCTGGCACAGGGCTCCCACCGGGGAGCTGTTTTTT. It translates to CAWHRAPTGELFF.

The rearrangement uses TRBV28 and TRBJ1-2; 7 bases map to TRBD1. The CDR3 has 16 amino acids. Germline CDR1 MDHEN, CDR2 SYDVKM. J lost 4 bases, V lost 8 bases, and 16 bases had no gene match. CDR3 protein: CASCSIPMTGFYGYTF. The CDR3 region has the DNA TGTGCCAGCTGCTCGATCCCAATGACAGGGTTCTATGGCTACACCTTC.

V and J are TRBV5-6 and TRBJ2-5; maybe TRBD1 (6 bases). Germline assignment: CDR1 SGHDT and CDR2 YYEEEE. Trimming took off 4 bases at V and 9 bases at J, with 19 bases between the two ends. The CDR3 is made up of 14 amino acids. Here the CDR3 reads CASSPFRGYRAQYF. The CDR3 region has the DNA TGTGCCAGCAGCCCTTTCAGGGGCTACCGGGCCCAGTACTTC.

V is TRBV5-1 and J is TRBJ1-2, with D hard to call. With 0 bases removed from V and 5 bases from J, the gap between germline ends came to 5 bases. CDR1 and CDR2 (germline): SGHRS, YFSETQ. CDR3 size: 12 residues. DNA for the CDR3: TGCGCCAGCAGCTTGGGGGAGTATGGCTACACCTTC. Translated: CASSLGEYGYTF.

Within the sample, this clone is medium-sized. The rearrangement uses TRBV2 and TRBJ1-1; tentatively, D is TRBD1 (5 bases). Germline CDR1 SNHLY, CDR2 FYNNEI. The CDR3 length is 13 residues. V was shortened by 4 bases and J by 0 bases, with 6 bases between the two germline ends. The CDR3, as DNA: TGTGCCAGCAGTGGACAGATGAACACTGAAGCTTTCTTT. Its protein is CASSGQMNTEAFF.

The gene calls are TRBV7-8 and TRBJ1-5; TRBD1 agrees at 10 bases. The germline V gene encodes CDR1 SGHVS and CDR2 FQNEAQ. The CDR3 runs to 18 residues. Losses at the gene ends were 0 bases for V and 2 bases for J; bases not matched to a gene: 7. CDR3 DNA: TGTGCCAGCAGCTTAGCCCCGACAGGGGGCGCGGGCAATCAGCCCCAGCATTTT. Protein sequence: CASSLAPTGGAGNQPQHF.

V is TRBV18 and J is TRBJ2-3; 10 bases fit TRBD2. V shed 5 bases, J shed 5 bases, and the junction held 4 bases outside the gene matches. The germline V gene has CDR1 KGHSH and CDR2 LQKENI. The CDR3 has 14 residues. The CDR3 DNA sequence: TGTGCCAGCTCAACCGGGACTAGCGAAGATACGCAGTATTTT. It yields the protein CASSTGTSEDTQYF.

The chain links TRBV25-1 to TRBJ2-4, with D possibly matching TRBD1 (6 bases). The V end lost 5 bases, the J end lost 9 bases, and 17 bases lay between the germline ends. The CDR3 covers 14 residues. From germline, CDR1 is MGHDK and CDR2 SYGVNS. This CDR3 is CASSYQPRGSIQYF. CDR3 bases: TGTGCCAGCAGTTATCAGCCCAGGGGAAGCATTCAGTACTTC.

This clone appeared once. The rearrangement links TRBV19 to TRBJ1-2, with 10 bases lining up with TRBD1. This CDR3 has 14 residues. Unmatched junction bases numbered 5, after V lost 9 bases and J lost 1 base. Germline V gene data show CDR1 as LNHDA and CDR2 as SQIVND (reference sequence). CDR3: CASRDRGYNYGYTF. The CDR3 DNA follows: TGTGCCAGCAGGGACAGGGGTTATAACTATGGCTACACCTTC.

The chain has TRBV2 and TRBJ1-1, with TRBD1 matching 8 bases. The CDR3 is 14 residues long. Germline trimming cut 6 bases from V and 1 base from J; bases unmatched to any gene: 4. Germline V lookup: CDR1 SNHLY, CDR2 FYNNEI. CDR3 sequence (DNA): TGTGCCAGCAGAGGGGACAGGACGAACACTGAAGCTTTCTTT. This translates into CASRGDRTNTEAFF.

The rearrangement joins TRBV7-9 to TRBJ1-3; D remains unclear. Germline-derived CDR1 and CDR2 are SEHNR and FQNEAQ (reference sequence). The germline V and J ends were trimmed by 5 bases and 0 bases, with 11 bases remaining between them. The CDR3 runs 15 residues. CDR3 residues: CASSRRGNSGNTIYF. The CDR3 DNA is TGTGCCAGCAGCCGACGGGGAAACTCTGGAAACACCATATATTTT.

The rearrangement links TRBV30 to TRBJ1-5; TRBD1 is a possible D gene (5 bases). The ends were cut back, 2 bases at V and 4 bases at J, with 15 bases in the middle. Germline V gives CDR1 GTSNPN, CDR2 SVGIG (reference sequence). The CDR3 loop spans 15 amino acids. CDR3 sequence (DNA): TGTGCCTGGAGTCAGGGCTTGGGGTCAAATCAGCCCCAGCATTTT. It encodes CAWSQGLGSNQPQHF.

The rearrangement uses TRBV7-2 and TRBJ2-5; 7 nucleotides match TRBD2. The CDR3 runs to 16 residues. V was clipped by 5 bases and J by 5 bases; unmatched bases: 14. Germline CDR1 and CDR2: SGHTA and FQGNSA. The chain's CDR3 is CASSHGGGAAKETQYF. In DNA form, the CDR3 reads TGTGCCAGCAGCCATGGGGGAGGGGCGGCTAAGGAGACCCAGTACTTC.